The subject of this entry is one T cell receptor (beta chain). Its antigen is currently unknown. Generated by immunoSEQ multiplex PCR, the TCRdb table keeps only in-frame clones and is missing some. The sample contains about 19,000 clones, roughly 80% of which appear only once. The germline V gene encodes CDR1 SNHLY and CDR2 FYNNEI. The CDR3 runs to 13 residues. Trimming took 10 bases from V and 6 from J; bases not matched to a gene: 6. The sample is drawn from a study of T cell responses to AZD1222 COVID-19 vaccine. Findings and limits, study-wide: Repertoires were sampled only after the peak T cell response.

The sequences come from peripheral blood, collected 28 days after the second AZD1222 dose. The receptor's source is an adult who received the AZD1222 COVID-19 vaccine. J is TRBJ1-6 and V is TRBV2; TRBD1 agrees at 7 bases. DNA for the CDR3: TGTGCCATCGCCCGGGACAGTAATTCACCCCTCCACTTT. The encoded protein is CAIARDSNSPLHF.